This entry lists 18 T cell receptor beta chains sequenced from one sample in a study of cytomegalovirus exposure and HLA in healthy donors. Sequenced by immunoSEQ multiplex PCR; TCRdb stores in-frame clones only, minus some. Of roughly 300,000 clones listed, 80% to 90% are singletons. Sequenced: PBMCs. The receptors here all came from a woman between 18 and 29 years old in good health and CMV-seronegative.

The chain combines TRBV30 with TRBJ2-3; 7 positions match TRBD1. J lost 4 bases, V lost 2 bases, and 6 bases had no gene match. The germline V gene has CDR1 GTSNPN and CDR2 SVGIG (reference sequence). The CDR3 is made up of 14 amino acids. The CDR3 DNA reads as TGTGCCTGGAGTTCAGGGGGTCCTCCAGATACGCAGTATTTT. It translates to CAWSSGGPPDTQYF. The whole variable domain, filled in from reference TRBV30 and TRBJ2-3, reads SQTIHQWPATLVQPVGSPLSLECTVEGTSNPNLYWYRQAAGRGLQLLFYSVGIGQISSEVPQNLSASRPQDRQFILSSKKLLLSDSGFYLCAWSSGGPPDTQYFGPGTRLTVL.

The CDR3 sequence: CASSAGLAGPEQFF. The CDR3 DNA reads as TGTGCCAGCAGCGCTGGACTAGCGGGGCCTGAGCAGTTCTTC. This rearrangement joins TRBV9 to TRBJ2-1; the match to TRBD2 covers 12 bases. Germline loops: CDR1 SGDLS, CDR2 YYNGEE. With 3 bases clipped from V and 9 bases from J, the junction kept 4 bases outside the gene matches. This CDR3 is 14 amino acids long.

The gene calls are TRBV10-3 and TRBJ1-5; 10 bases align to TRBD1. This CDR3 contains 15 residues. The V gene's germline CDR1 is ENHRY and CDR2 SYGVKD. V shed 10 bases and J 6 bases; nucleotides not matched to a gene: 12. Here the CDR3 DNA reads TGTGCCACCATCCCCGGGACAGGGGAGGGTCAGCCCCAGCATTTT. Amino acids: CATIPGTGEGQPQHF.

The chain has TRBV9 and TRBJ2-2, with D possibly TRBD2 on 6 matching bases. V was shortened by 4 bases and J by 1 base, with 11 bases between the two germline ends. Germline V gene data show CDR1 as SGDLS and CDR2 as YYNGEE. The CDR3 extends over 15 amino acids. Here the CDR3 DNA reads TGTGCCAGCAGCCTCCTCGGGGGGAACACCGGGGAGCTGTTTTTT. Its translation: CASSLLGGNTGELFF.

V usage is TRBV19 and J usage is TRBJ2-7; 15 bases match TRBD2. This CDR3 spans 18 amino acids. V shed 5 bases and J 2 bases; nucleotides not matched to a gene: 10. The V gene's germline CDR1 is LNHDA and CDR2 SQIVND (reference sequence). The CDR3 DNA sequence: TGTGCCAGTAGTTCCGGACTAGCGGGAGGGCCGGGCACCTACGAGCAGTACTTC. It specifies CASSSGLAGGPGTYEQYF.

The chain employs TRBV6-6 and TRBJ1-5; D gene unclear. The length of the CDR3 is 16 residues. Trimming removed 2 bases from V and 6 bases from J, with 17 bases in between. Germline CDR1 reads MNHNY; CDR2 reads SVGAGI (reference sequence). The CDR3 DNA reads TGTGCCAGCAGTTACCCCCGGACGGACTCCCCTCAGCCCCAGCATTTT. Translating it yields CASSYPRTDSPQPQHF.

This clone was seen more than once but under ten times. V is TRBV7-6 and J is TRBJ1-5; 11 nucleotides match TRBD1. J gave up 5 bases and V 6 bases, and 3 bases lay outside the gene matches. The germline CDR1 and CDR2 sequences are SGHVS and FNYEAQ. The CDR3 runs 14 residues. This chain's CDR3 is CASSRGQGDQPQHF. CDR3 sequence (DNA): TGTGCCAGCAGTCGGGGACAGGGGGATCAGCCCCAGCATTTT.

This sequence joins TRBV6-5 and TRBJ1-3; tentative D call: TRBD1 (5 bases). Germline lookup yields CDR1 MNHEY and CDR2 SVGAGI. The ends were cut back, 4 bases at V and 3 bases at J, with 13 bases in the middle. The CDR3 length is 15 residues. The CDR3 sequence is CASSSPEGLGNTIYF. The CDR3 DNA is TGTGCCAGCAGTTCCCCCGAGGGACTTGGAAACACCATATATTTT.

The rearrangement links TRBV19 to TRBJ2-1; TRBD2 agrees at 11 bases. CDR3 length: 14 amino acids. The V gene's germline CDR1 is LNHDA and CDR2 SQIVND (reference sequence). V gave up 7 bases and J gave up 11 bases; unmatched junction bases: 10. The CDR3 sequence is CASTKLAGEGKQFF. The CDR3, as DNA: TGTGCCAGTACCAAACTAGCGGGAGAAGGAAAGCAGTTCTTC.

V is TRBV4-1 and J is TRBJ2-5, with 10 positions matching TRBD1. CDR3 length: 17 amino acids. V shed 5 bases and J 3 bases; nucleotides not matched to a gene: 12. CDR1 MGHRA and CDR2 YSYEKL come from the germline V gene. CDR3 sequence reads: CASSGGTPGTGEETQYF. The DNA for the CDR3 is TGCGCCAGCAGCGGAGGTACCCCTGGGACAGGGGAAGAGACCCAGTACTTC.

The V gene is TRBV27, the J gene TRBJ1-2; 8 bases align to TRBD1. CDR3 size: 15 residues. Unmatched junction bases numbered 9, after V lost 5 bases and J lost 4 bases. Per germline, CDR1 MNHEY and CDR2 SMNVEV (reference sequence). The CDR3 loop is CASSKQGATTYGYTF. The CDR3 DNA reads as TGTGCCAGCAGTAAGCAGGGGGCGACTACCTATGGCTACACCTTC.

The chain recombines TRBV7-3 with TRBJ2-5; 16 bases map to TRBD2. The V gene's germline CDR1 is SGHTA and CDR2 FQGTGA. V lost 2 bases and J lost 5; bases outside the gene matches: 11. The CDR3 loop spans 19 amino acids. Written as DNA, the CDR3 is TGTGCCAGCAGCTTAGGGCCGGGACTAGCGGGAGGGCCGGGCGAGACCCAGTACTTC. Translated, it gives CASSLGPGLAGGPGETQYF.

CDR3 region: CAISAVASGSDETQYF. DNA of the CDR3: TGTGCCATCAGTGCGGTGGCTAGCGGGAGTGACGAGACCCAGTACTTC. This rearrangement joins TRBV10-3 to TRBJ2-5; 10 bases align to TRBD2. This CDR3 contains 16 residues. The V gene's germline CDR1 is ENHRY and CDR2 SYGVKD. V lost 4 bases to trimming and J lost 5 bases; unmatched junction nucleotides: 10.

CDR3 amino acids: CASSPERGQTYYGYTF. CDR3 sequence (DNA): TGCGCCAGCAGCCCAGAACGGGGACAGACTTACTATGGCTACACCTTC. This chain joins TRBV5-1 and TRBJ1-2; 7 bases fit TRBD1. Germline CDR1 SGHRS, CDR2 YFSETQ. The CDR3 is 16 amino acids. The V gene end was trimmed by 4 bases and the J gene end by 3 bases; junction bases not matched to a gene: 12.

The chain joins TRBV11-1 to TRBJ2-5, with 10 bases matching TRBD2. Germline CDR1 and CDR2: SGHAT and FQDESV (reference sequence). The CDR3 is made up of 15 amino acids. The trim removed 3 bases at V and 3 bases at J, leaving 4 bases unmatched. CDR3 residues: CASSFTSGKEETQYF. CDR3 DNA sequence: TGTGCCAGCAGCTTTACTAGCGGGAAAGAAGAGACCCAGTACTTC.

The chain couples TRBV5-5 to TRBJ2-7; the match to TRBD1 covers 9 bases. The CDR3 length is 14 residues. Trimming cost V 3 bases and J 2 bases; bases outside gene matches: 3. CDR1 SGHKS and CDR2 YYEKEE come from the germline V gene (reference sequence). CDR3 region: CASSSGQGAYEQYF. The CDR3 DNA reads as TGTGCCAGCAGCTCGGGACAGGGCGCCTACGAGCAGTACTTC. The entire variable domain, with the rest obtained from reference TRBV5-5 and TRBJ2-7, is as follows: DAGVTQSPTHLIKTRGQQVTLRCSPISGHKSVSWYQQVLGQGPQFIFQYYEKEERGRGNFPDRFSARQFPNYSSELNVNALLLGDSALYLCASSSGQGAYEQYFGPGTRLTVT.

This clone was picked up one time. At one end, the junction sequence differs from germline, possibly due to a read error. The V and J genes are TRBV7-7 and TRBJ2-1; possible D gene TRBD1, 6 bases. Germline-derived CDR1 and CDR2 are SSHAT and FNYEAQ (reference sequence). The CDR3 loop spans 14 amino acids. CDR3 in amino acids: CASSLARGGHEQFF. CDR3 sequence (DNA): TGTGCTAGCAGCTTGGCTAGAGGGGGACATGAGCAGTTCTTC.

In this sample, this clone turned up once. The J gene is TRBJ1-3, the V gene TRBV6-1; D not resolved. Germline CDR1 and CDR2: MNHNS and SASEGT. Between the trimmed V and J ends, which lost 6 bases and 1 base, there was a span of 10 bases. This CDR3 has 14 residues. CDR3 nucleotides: TGTGCCAGCAGCGCCCACGGGTCTGGAAACACCATATATTTT. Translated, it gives CASSAHGSGNTIYF.